One and the same sample provided the 26 T cell receptor beta chains below, sequenced in a study of T cells in Graves' hyperthyroidism and ophthalmopathy. The investigators amplified TCR beta CDR3 regions from RNA transcripts. A first-round RT-PCR of the TCR CDR3 used the HTBI primer set. TCRdb independently ran MiXCR on the multiplex PCR reads; one entry per CDR3 protein. The sample shows about 560,000 distinct CDR3 sequences, over 15% of them seen only once. The sample comprised blood. These receptors all stem from a woman aged 18-30 years with Graves' hyperthyroidism.

The chain couples TRBV6-4 to TRBJ2-2, with 7 bases that match TRBD2. The CDR3 has 14 residues. The trim removed 6 bases at V and 2 bases at J, leaving 3 bases unmatched. Germline-derived CDR1 and CDR2 are MRHNA and SNTAGT. CDR3 coding DNA: TGTGCCAGCAGCGGGGACTACAACACCGGGGAGCTGTTTTTT. Amino acids: CASSGDYNTGELFF.

This clonotype was seen a handful of times. This chain links TRBV20-1 with TRBJ2-2; D gene ambiguous. The V end was cut by 0 bases, the J end by 7 bases, with 6 bases between. The germline V gene has CDR1 DFQATT and CDR2 SNEGSKA (reference sequence). This CDR3 has 12 residues. The CDR3 sequence: CSARDLLGELFF. CDR3 coding DNA: TGCAGTGCTAGAGATTTGCTCGGGGAGCTGTTTTTT.

Regarding this clonotype: A much larger clone is a single base away; this may be a read error. The genes are TRBV12-3 or TRBV12-4 and TRBJ2-7, with 8 bases matching TRBD1. V shed 6 bases, J shed 4 bases, and the junction held 2 bases outside the gene matches. This CDR3 region has 12 residues. CDR3 bases: TGTGCCAGCAGACGGACAGGGTACGAGCAGTACTTC. It yields the protein CASRRTGYEQYF.

This clonotype occurred a few times. The chain links TRBV27 to TRBJ2-1; TRBD1 agrees at 9 bases. This CDR3 comprises 15 residues. Losses at the gene ends were 5 bases for V and 6 bases for J; bases not matched to a gene: 8. The germline V gene has CDR1 MNHEY and CDR2 SMNVEV (reference sequence). CDR3 in amino acids: CASSPGTGRFNEQFF. DNA of the CDR3: TGTGCCAGCAGTCCCGGGACAGGGCGTTTCAATGAGCAGTTCTTC.

This clonotype showed up many times. The chain carries TRBV3-1 and TRBJ2-2; D gene uncertain. CDR3 length: 14 residues. Germline V CDR1 and CDR2: LGHDT, YNNKEL (reference sequence). Trimming took off 2 bases at V and 7 bases at J, with 11 bases between the two ends. The CDR3 reads CASSQSDRSGELFF. The CDR3 nucleotides are TGTGCCAGCAGCCAATCCGATCGGAGCGGGGAGCTGTTTTTT.

This clonotype showed up many times. The V gene is TRBV28, the J gene TRBJ1-1; D not certain. V lost 5 bases to trimming and J lost 5 bases, with 15 bases between them. This CDR3 contains 14 residues. Germline-derived CDR1 and CDR2 are MDHEN and SYDVKM. CDR3 nucleotides: TGTGCCAGCAGTCCCCACGCAAGACCTACTGAAGCTTTCTTT. Its protein is CASSPHARPTEAFF.

This clonotype was recorded at least ten times. This chain uses TRBV6-5 with TRBJ2-5; either TRBD1 or TRBD2 may supply D (5 bases each). Germline values: CDR1 MNHEY, CDR2 SVGAGI. V lost 2 bases, J lost 1 base, and 11 bases lay in between. The CDR3 sequence is 15 residues long. CDR3 sequence (DNA): TGTGCCAGCAGTTACAGCCGGGACGGCCAAGAGACCCAGTACTTC. Protein sequence: CASSYSRDGQETQYF.

This chain joins TRBV12-3 or TRBV12-4 and TRBJ1-5; 9 bases agree with TRBD1. The length of the CDR3 is 16 residues. The V and J ends lost 4 bases and 0 bases, in that order; junction bases with no gene match: 4. CDR3 nucleotides: TGTGCCAGCAGTTCGGGACAGGGCAATAGCAATCAGCCCCAGCATTTT. Amino acid sequence: CASSSGQGNSNQPQHF.

The chain combines TRBV29-1 with TRBJ1-1, with TRBD1 identical over 7 bases. The J segment lost 1 base and the V segment lost 7 bases, leaving 15 bases of the junction unmatched. CDR3 size: 16 residues. CDR1 is SQVTM, CDR2 ANQGSEA, per germline. The CDR3, as DNA: TGCAGCGCCCCAGGGGGACCCAGGTATGGGAACACTGAAGCTTTCTTT. Protein: CSAPGGPRYGNTEAFF.

CDR3 sequence reads: CASSLSIQARNYGYTF. The CDR3 nucleotides are TGTGCCAGCAGCTTAAGTATCCAGGCGAGAAACTATGGCTACACCTTC. The chain links TRBV7-9 to TRBJ1-2; unclear D gene. Germline assignment: CDR1 SEHNR and CDR2 FQNEAQ (reference sequence). CDR3 length: 16 amino acids. Trimming took off 2 bases at V and 2 bases at J, with 15 bases between the two ends.

Concerning this clonotype itself: The CDR3 does not end in the conserved phenylalanine or tryptophan, so this is likely a read error. CDR3 bases: TGTGCCAGCAGCTTGGACGGAGCGGCTGGTACTAGCACAGATACGCAGTATTCT. Its protein is CASSLDGAAGTSTDTQYS. The rearrangement links TRBV7-3 to TRBJ2-3; a weak D match, TRBD2 (5 bases). Germline CDR1 SGHTA, CDR2 FQGTGA. The germline V and J ends were trimmed by 3 bases and 0 bases, with 19 bases remaining between them. This CDR3 is built from 18 residues.

This clonotype appeared many times. The CDR3 coding sequence is TGTGCCAGCAGCTTAGGGGCGACAGGCGGAGGGTACGAGCAGTACTTC. It is translated as CASSLGATGGGYEQYF. The chain joins TRBV7-2 to TRBJ2-7; D assignment may be TRBD1 or TRBD2 (6 bases each). This CDR3 has 16 amino acids. CDR1 SGHTA and CDR2 FQGNSA come from the germline V gene. V lost 1 base and J 4 bases, leaving 17 bases between the germline ends.

The chain carries TRBV20-1 and TRBJ2-7; D remains unclear. CDR1 and CDR2 (germline): DFQATT, SNEGSKA (reference sequence). V was cut by 3 bases and J by 2 bases, with 11 bases left in between. CDR3 length: 13 amino acids. The CDR3 protein is CSASVMETYEQYF. In DNA form, the CDR3 reads TGCAGTGCTAGTGTGATGGAGACCTACGAGCAGTACTTC.

This sequence joins TRBV4-1 and TRBJ2-3; D remains unclear. Germline V gene data show CDR1 as MGHRA and CDR2 as YSYEKL. This CDR3 contains 15 residues. The V and J ends lost 0 bases and 2 bases respectively, with 9 bases between them. The chain's CDR3 is CASSQDAYNTDTQYF. The CDR3 DNA reads as TGCGCCAGCAGCCAAGACGCTTACAACACAGATACGCAGTATTTT.

This clonotype was seen a few times. The rearrangement links TRBV20-1 to TRBJ2-7; possibly TRBD2 for D (6 bases). The V gene's germline CDR1 is DFQATT and CDR2 SNEGSKA (reference sequence). Trimming removed 3 bases at V and 2 bases at J, with 14 bases between. The CDR3 has 14 residues. The CDR3 loop reads CSARGQGGAYEQYF. For the CDR3, the DNA is TGCAGTGCTAGGGGGCAGGGAGGCGCCTACGAGCAGTACTTC.

This clonotype was observed many times. J is TRBJ2-3 and V is TRBV15; D perhaps matches TRBD2 (6 bases). The V and J ends lost 3 bases and 4 bases respectively, with 14 bases between them. The CDR3 contains 15 residues. The germline V gene encodes CDR1 LNHNV and CDR2 YYDKDF (reference sequence). The CDR3 sequence is CATSSAGTAPDTQYF. CDR3 nucleotide sequence: TGTGCCACCAGCAGTGCCGGGACTGCTCCAGATACGCAGTATTTT. The full variable domain, its missing parts supplied by reference TRBV15 and TRBJ2-3, is DAMVIQNPRYQVTQFGKPVTLSCSQTLNHNVMYWYQQKSSQAPKLLFHYYDKDFNNEADTPDNFQSRRPNTSFCFLDIRSPGLGDTAMYLCATSSAGTAPDTQYFGPGTRLTVL.

This clonotype was counted a few times. The chain employs TRBV20-1 and TRBJ2-5, with 11 bases that match TRBD2. The CDR3 runs to 15 residues. V shed 6 bases, J shed 4 bases, and the junction held 10 bases outside the gene matches. Germline CDR1 is DFQATT and CDR2 is SNEGSKA (reference sequence). The CDR3 bases are TGCAGTGCCGCACGACTAGCGGGAAGGAGAGAGACCCAGTACTTC. As protein: CSAARLAGRRETQYF.

This clonotype counts as medium-sized (0.01 to 0.1%). The chain employs TRBV7-3 and TRBJ2-1, with 8 bases that match TRBD2. This CDR3 has 13 residues. Germline V lookup: CDR1 SGHTA, CDR2 FQGTGA. V lost 7 bases to trimming and J lost 9 bases; unmatched junction nucleotides: 8. The CDR3 loop reads CASTTTSVVEQFF. As DNA, the CDR3 is TGTGCCAGCACCACGACTAGCGTAGTTGAGCAGTTCTTC.

This clonotype was counted a few times. V usage is TRBV7-2 and J usage is TRBJ2-1, with a weak D call TRBD2 (7 bases). Germline CDR1 is SGHTA and CDR2 is FQGNSA. V was clipped by 1 base and J by 5 bases, with 12 bases between them. The CDR3 length is 15 residues. The CDR3 DNA is TGTGCCAGCAGCTTAGGCGGGGGCAACAACAATGAGCAGTTCTTC. Translating gives CASSLGGGNNNEQFF. Full variable domain (outside the CDR3, taken from reference TRBV7-2 and TRBJ2-1): GAGVSQSPSNKVTEKGKDVELRCDPISGHTALYWYRQSLGQGLEFLIYFQGNSAPDKSGLPSDRFSAERTGGSVSTLTIQRTQQEDSAVYLCASSLGGGNNNEQFFGPGTRLTVL.

This chain connects TRBV28 to TRBJ1-1, with D possibly TRBD1 on 5 matching bases. The CDR3 spans 13 residues. V lost 5 bases to trimming and J lost 11 bases, with 18 bases between them. Germline V gene sequence: CDR1 MDHEN, CDR2 SYDVKM. The CDR3 reads CASSETPRVWAFF. For the CDR3, the DNA is TGTGCCAGCAGTGAAACCCCCAGGGTGTGGGCTTTCTTT.

A few counts support this clonotype. CDR3 region: CASKQGDANTGELFF. CDR3 DNA sequence: TGTGCCAGCAAGCAGGGCGACGCGAACACCGGGGAGCTGTTTTTT. This rearrangement joins TRBV9 to TRBJ2-2, with D possibly being TRBD1 (5 bases). CDR1 is SGDLS and CDR2 is YYNGEE in the germline V gene. The CDR3 has 15 amino acids. Trimming took off 6 bases at V and 0 bases at J, with 12 bases between the two ends.

This clonotype was picked up a small number of times. The rearrangement uses TRBV9 and TRBJ2-2, with a tentative D call TRBD1 (6 bases). Germline V CDR1 and CDR2: SGDLS, YYNGEE. V lost 0 bases to trimming and J lost 5 bases, with 14 bases between them. The CDR3 is made up of 16 amino acids. The CDR3 loop is CASSVETGIRTGELFF. The CDR3 bases are TGTGCCAGCAGCGTAGAAACAGGGATTAGGACCGGGGAGCTGTTTTTT. The full variable domain, completed using reference TRBV9 and TRBJ2-2, is DSGVTQTPKHLITATGQRVTLRCSPRSGDLSVYWYQQSLDQGLQFLIQYYNGEERAKGNILERFSAQQFPDLHSELNLSSLELGDSALYFCASSVETGIRTGELFFGEGSRLTVL.

This clonotype was recorded at least ten times. The V call is TRBV6-1, the J call TRBJ1-5; 10 nucleotides align to TRBD1. Trimming at V came to 2 bases and at J to 4 bases, leaving 5 bases not matched to a gene. Germline lookup yields CDR1 MNHNS and CDR2 SASEGT. This CDR3 comprises 16 residues. The CDR3 region is CASSELPDRGNQPQHF. For the CDR3, the DNA is TGTGCCAGCAGTGAACTCCCGGACAGGGGGAATCAGCCCCAGCATTTT.

This sequence joins TRBV5-1 and TRBJ2-1, with TRBD2 matching 8 bases. The J segment lost 10 bases and the V segment lost 4 bases, leaving 13 bases of the junction unmatched. This CDR3 spans 15 amino acids. Per germline, CDR1 SGHRS and CDR2 YFSETQ. CDR3 sequence reads: CASSQESGSLGEQFF. The DNA of the CDR3 is TGCGCCAGCAGCCAAGAGAGCGGGAGCTTGGGGGAGCAGTTCTTC.

The table lists this clonotype with many counts. V usage is TRBV12-3 or TRBV12-4 and J usage is TRBJ1-2; TRBD1 matches 7 bases. CDR3 size: 15 residues. The V gene end was trimmed by 6 bases and the J gene end by 13 bases; junction bases not matched to a gene: 20. The CDR3 coding sequence is TGTGCCAGCAGCAATCATGGGGGACAGTCCTACGTAGGCACCTTC. Translating it yields CASSNHGGQSYVGTF.

V is TRBV6-1 and J is TRBJ2-3; TRBD2 matches 13 bases. The CDR3 contains 16 residues. J was trimmed by 2 bases and V by 7 bases; bases with no gene match: 6. Germline assignment: CDR1 MNHNS and CDR2 SASEGT. CDR3 in amino acids: CASIPGLAGITDTQYF. CDR3 nucleotide sequence: TGTGCCAGCATTCCGGGACTAGCGGGGATCACAGATACGCAGTATTTT.